The subject of this entry is one TCR beta chain. Its specificity is unknown. V shed 0 bases and J shed 6 bases, with 16 bases lying between them. Germline V lookup: CDR1 SGHRS, CDR2 YFSETQ. The CDR3 consists of 16 residues. This entry is derived from a study of vaccination effects on CD4 cells after COVID-19. Measured with immunoSEQ multiplex PCR; TCRdb has only the in-frame clones, and not every one. This repertoire shows about 73,000 clones, about 70% found once; its top ten account for roughly 2.9%. Under the ViraFEST assay, PBMC were stimulated with viral peptide pools so that antigen-specific CD4+ T cells expanded. Sequencing was performed afterwards. The culture ran for roughly ten days before CD4+ T cells were isolated. All vaccine recipients tested negative for nucleocapsid antibodies and had never contracted SARS-CoV-2 infection. IL-2 at 10 IU/ml and peptides at 8 to 10 ug/ml were added to cultured PBMC, roughly 1.8 million per well.

Findings and limits, study-wide: Infection-derived and vaccine-derived clones contracted markedly late after vaccination.

The TCR sequence derives from a human donor who received a COVID-19 vaccine. The material sequenced was CD4+ T cells from PBMCs cultured with HCoV-NL63 spike peptides, taken before COVID-19 vaccination. The chain carries TRBV5-1 and TRBJ2-1; tentatively, D is TRBD2 (6 bases). This CDR3 reads CASSLVSLAFANEQFF. As DNA, the CDR3 is TGCGCCAGCAGCTTGGTGTCTCTAGCGTTTGCCAATGAGCAGTTCTTC. The variable domain in full, with the rest retrieved from reference TRBV5-1 and TRBJ2-1, is KAGVTQTPRYLIKTRGQQVTLSCSPISGHRSVSWYQQTPGQGLQFLFEYFSETQRNKGNFPGRFSGRQFSNSRSEMNVSTLELGDSALYLCASSLVSLAFANEQFFGPGTRLTVL.